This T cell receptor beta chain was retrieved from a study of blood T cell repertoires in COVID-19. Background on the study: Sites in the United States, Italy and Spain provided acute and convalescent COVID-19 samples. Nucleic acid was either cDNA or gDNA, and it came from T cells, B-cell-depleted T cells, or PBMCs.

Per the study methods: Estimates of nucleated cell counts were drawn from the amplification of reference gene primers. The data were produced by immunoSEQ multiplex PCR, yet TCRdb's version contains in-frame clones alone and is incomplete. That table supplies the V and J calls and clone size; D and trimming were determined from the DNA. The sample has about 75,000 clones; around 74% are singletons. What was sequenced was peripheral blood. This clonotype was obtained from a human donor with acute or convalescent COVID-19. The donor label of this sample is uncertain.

The CDR3 spells CASSLSPGQGASSYNEQFF. The DNA for the CDR3 is TGTGCCAGCAGCTTATCCCCTGGACAGGGGGCGAGCTCCTACAATGAGCAGTTCTTC. The V call is TRBV7-9, the J call TRBJ2-1; 11 bases map to TRBD1. The germline V gene encodes CDR1 SEHNR and CDR2 FQNEAQ (reference sequence). The V and J ends lost 2 bases and 0 bases, in that order; junction bases with no gene match: 9. The CDR3 runs 19 residues.